A single sample gave rise to the 15 T cell receptor beta chains below, sequenced in a study of blood T cell repertoires in COVID-19. The method was immunoSEQ multiplex PCR; TCRdb's version includes in-frame clones alone and lacks a portion of them. The sample lists about 110,000 clones; 75% to 85% were seen once. Sample: peripheral blood. The receptors stem from a woman in her sixties or seventies with acute or convalescent COVID-19.

The table lists this clone with a count of one. This chain uses TRBV7-3 with TRBJ2-7; D is undetermined. This CDR3 contains 14 residues. The germline CDR1 and CDR2 sequences are SGHTA and FQGTGA. V lost 0 bases and J 3 bases, leaving 9 bases between the germline ends. CDR3 in DNA: TGTGCCAGCAGCTTAACCCCTACTCTCTACGAGCAGTACTTC. Residues: CASSLTPTLYEQYF.

The V gene is TRBV25-1, the J gene TRBJ2-5; 10 bases match TRBD2. Per germline, CDR1 MGHDK and CDR2 SYGVNS. Losses at the gene ends were 1 base for V and 5 bases for J; bases not matched to a gene: 7. The CDR3 is made up of 16 amino acids. CDR3: CASSESAGLAHETQYF. The CDR3 DNA is TGTGCCAGCAGTGAATCGGCGGGACTAGCGCATGAGACCCAGTACTTC. The entire variable domain, with the rest obtained from reference TRBV25-1 and TRBJ2-5, is as follows: EADIYQTPRYLVIGTGKKITLECSQTMGHDKMYWYQQDPGMELHLIHYSYGVNSTEKGDLSSESTVSRIRTEHFPLTLESARPSHTSQYLCASSESAGLAHETQYFGPGTRLLVL.

In this sample, this clone turned up a few times. The V call is TRBV10-3, the J call TRBJ2-7, with D maybe TRBD1 (6 bases). The CDR3 has 14 residues. Germline CDR1 and CDR2: ENHRY and SYGVKD. Trimming left V 4 bases short and J 3 bases short, with 13 bases between. The CDR3 sequence: CAISVLDRNYEQYF. For the CDR3, the DNA is TGTGCCATCAGTGTCCTGGACAGAAACTACGAGCAGTACTTC.

The rearrangement uses TRBV28 and TRBJ2-3; D is unresolved. Trimming removed 5 bases from V and 8 bases from J, with 20 bases in between. The germline gives CDR1 MDHEN, CDR2 SYDVKM. This CDR3 contains 15 residues. Written as DNA, the CDR3 is TGTGCCAGCAGTCCTGTTGGCGGTCCTTTGGTTACGCAGTATTTT. Its translation is CASSPVGGPLVTQYF.

This clone was seen just once. The J gene is TRBJ2-3, the V gene TRBV6-6; 7 bases match TRBD1. This CDR3 region has 16 residues. Germline CDR1 reads MNHNY; CDR2 reads SVGAGI (reference sequence). After removal of 6 bases from V and 0 bases from J, the junction contained 9 bases not matched to a gene. CDR3 DNA: TGTGCCAGCAGAAACTCTTTACAGGGGAGCACAGATACGCAGTATTTT. Its translation: CASRNSLQGSTDTQYF.

V gene TRBV3-1 (or the pseudogene TRBV3-2) combines with J gene TRBJ2-7; TRBD1 might be the D (5 bases). The CDR3 length is 14 residues. The germline gives CDR1 LGHDT, CDR2 YNNKEL (reference sequence). The germline V and J ends were trimmed by 4 bases and 3 bases, with 13 bases remaining between them. CDR3 sequence: CASSLTGSDYEQYF. DNA of the CDR3: TGTGCCAGCAGCCTAACAGGTTCAGACTACGAGCAGTACTTC.

This clone was recorded only once. The gene calls are TRBV2 and TRBJ1-5; D is possibly TRBD1 (5 bases). CDR3 length: 16 amino acids. Looked up from germline, CDR1 is SNHLY and CDR2 is FYNNEI. Trimming took 1 base from V and 3 from J, leaving 13 bases between them. In DNA form, the CDR3 reads TGTGCCAGCAGTGAAGAGGGGCCCAGACTCAATCAGCCCCAGCATTTT. This codes for CASSEEGPRLNQPQHF.

This clone came up once. The chain links TRBV6-5 to TRBJ1-4; 7 positions match TRBD1. V lost 2 bases and J lost 8; bases outside the gene matches: 5. Germline V lookup: CDR1 MNHEY, CDR2 SVGAGI. CDR3 size: 14 residues. The CDR3 here is CASSYVQGDEKLFF. CDR3 in DNA: TGTGCCAGCAGTTACGTGCAGGGGGACGAAAAACTGTTTTTT.

The rearrangement links TRBV7-9 to TRBJ2-7; D unresolved. Trimming left V 7 bases short and J 5 bases short, with 9 bases between. The CDR3 contains 11 residues. Germline V gene sequence: CDR1 SEHNR, CDR2 FQNEAQ (reference sequence). In nucleotides, the CDR3 is TGTGCCAGCACCATAGTCGACGAGCAGTACTTC. Protein: CASTIVDEQYF.

The chain uses TRBV19 and TRBJ2-1; D possibly corresponds to TRBD1 (6 bases). The CDR3 has 13 residues. Germline CDR1 LNHDA, CDR2 SQIVND (reference sequence). V was cut by 5 bases and J by 8 bases, with 13 bases left in between. The CDR3 nucleotides read TGTGCCAGTAGTTCAAACAGGGTCTATGAGCAGTTCTTC. Its protein is CASSSNRVYEQFF.

V is TRBV6-5 and J is TRBJ1-5; unclear D gene. V dropped 4 bases and J dropped 7 bases, with 8 bases sitting between them. This CDR3 has 12 residues. Germline CDR1 MNHEY, CDR2 SVGAGI. The CDR3 sequence is CASSSREQPQHF. Written as DNA, the CDR3 is TGTGCCAGCAGTTCTAGAGAGCAGCCCCAGCATTTT.

The chain combines TRBV7-8 with TRBJ1-2; TRBD1 matches 7 bases. Germline CDR1 and CDR2: SGHVS and FQNEAQ. This CDR3 comprises 12 residues. Trimming cost V 5 bases and J 8 bases; bases outside gene matches: 5. Here the CDR3 DNA reads TGTGCCAGCAGCCGGGACAGACAAGGCTACACCTTC. Its protein is CASSRDRQGYTF.

J is TRBJ1-1 and V is TRBV7-9; D remains ambiguous. The length of the CDR3 is 11 residues. Germline loops: CDR1 SEHNR, CDR2 FQNEAQ (reference sequence). The ends were cut back, 5 bases at V and 6 bases at J, with 7 bases in the middle. The CDR3 nucleotides are TGTGCCAGCAGCCGAGGCGCTGAAGCTTTCTTT. Amino acids: CASSRGAEAFF. The full variable domain, in which reference TRBV7-9 and TRBJ1-1 provide the parts outside the CDR3, is DTGVSQNPRHKITKRGQNVTFRCDPISEHNRLYWYRQTLGQGPEFLTYFQNEAQLEKSRLLSDRFSAERPKGSFSTLEIQRTEQGDSAMYLCASSRGAEAFFGQGTRLTVV.

The chain links TRBV6-2 or TRBV6-3 to TRBJ1-2, with unresolved D. Germline CDR1 MNHEY, CDR2 SVGEGT. The CDR3 is made up of 14 amino acids. Trimming took 2 bases from V and 1 from J, leaving 8 bases between them. CDR3 residues: CASSYRRGNYGYTF. The CDR3 DNA reads as TGTGCCAGCAGTTACAGGCGGGGTAACTATGGCTACACCTTC.

The sample holds a few counts of this clone. V usage is TRBV11-3 and J usage is TRBJ2-7; D perhaps matches TRBD1 (6 bases). The CDR3 is 14 amino acids. V was cut by 1 base and J by 0 bases, with 7 bases left in between. In germline, CDR1 is SGHNT, CDR2 YENEEA. The CDR3 bases are TGTGCCAGCAGCTTAGGACAGGACTCCTACGAGCAGTACTTC. Its translation: CASSLGQDSYEQYF.